Presented here are 28 T cell receptor beta chains from one specimen sequenced in a study of regulatory T cells in long-lasting Graves disease (dated by TCRdb to about 2021). The library was built by means of multiplex PCR. TCRdb records Illumina HiSeq 4000 as the sequencer. CDR3 regions were amplified by Arm-PCR with iRepertoire HTBI primers to construct TCR beta libraries. The public reads were reprocessed in TCRdb via fastp at Q25 and MiXCR, keeping in-frame beta chains. Rows are unified per CDR3 protein, each entry keeping the most common DNA and genes. The sample profile shows about 320,000 distinct CDR3 sequences; 15% to 20% of them were found once. Less than 45% of the sample is held by the ten biggest clonotypes. Taken with the paper, the label for time point translates to: newly diagnosed GD, antithyroid drugs for less than 3 months. For both TCR sequencing and RNA sequencing, RNA was extracted from PBMCs using TRIzol.

The starting material was peripheral blood mononuclear cells (PBMCs), obtained at new diagnosis, from a patient treated with antithyroid drugs. Receptor source: a female donor with Graves disease.

The gene calls are TRBV19 and TRBJ1-2, with D unclear. The CDR3 is made up of 15 amino acids. Trimming removed 1 base at V and 7 bases at J, with 16 bases between. Germline CDR1 LNHDA, CDR2 SQIVND (reference sequence). The CDR3 region is CASSIVGKNSCGYTF. Written as DNA, the CDR3 is TGTGCCAGTAGTATAGTTGGAAAGAACTCCTGTGGCTACACCTTC.

This clonotype was found many times. The chain carries TRBV28 and TRBJ1-1; no clear D gene. V lost 5 bases and J 4 bases, leaving 8 bases between the germline ends. The CDR3 covers 12 residues. Germline V gives CDR1 MDHEN, CDR2 SYDVKM. CDR3 DNA sequence: TGTGCCAGCAGTGTGCCAGGCACTGAAGCTTTCTTT. It codes for CASSVPGTEAFF. The whole variable domain, filled in from reference TRBV28 and TRBJ1-1, reads DVKVTQSSRYLVKRTGEKVFLECVQDMDHENMFWYRQDPGLGLRLIYFSYDVKMKEKGDIPEGYSVSREKKERFSLILESASTNQTSMYLCASSVPGTEAFFGQGTRLTVV.

This clonotype was detected a few times. V is TRBV18 and J is TRBJ1-1; the D gene is possibly TRBD1 (6 bases). V was trimmed by 3 bases and J by 5 bases, leaving 25 bases between them. Looked up from germline, CDR1 is KGHSH and CDR2 is LQKENI. This CDR3 spans 18 amino acids. The CDR3 loop reads CASSPSSGAWGVRTEAFF. DNA of the CDR3: TGTGCCAGCTCACCCTCATCGGGGGCGTGGGGAGTCCGGACTGAAGCTTTCTTT.

The chain recombines TRBV6-1 with TRBJ2-1; a weak D match, TRBD1 (5 bases). Germline V gene data show CDR1 as MNHNS and CDR2 as SASEGT. The ends were cut back, 8 bases at V and 2 bases at J, with 10 bases in the middle. CDR3 length: 13 amino acids. In DNA form, the CDR3 reads TGTGCCAGCTCGACAGAAACCTACAATGAGCAGTTCTTC. It encodes CASSTETYNEQFF.

This chain joins TRBV4-1 and TRBJ1-4; D remains ambiguous. The germline V gene has CDR1 MGHRA and CDR2 YSYEKL. The CDR3 has 12 residues. Trimming cost V 1 base and J 7 bases, with 4 bases left between them. CDR3 residues: CASSQVSEKLFF. For the CDR3, the DNA is TGCGCCAGCAGCCAAGTCAGTGAAAAACTGTTTTTT.

V and J are TRBV18 and TRBJ2-5, with D tentatively TRBD2 (6 bases). The CDR3 is made up of 16 amino acids. V was shortened by 4 bases and J by 4 bases, with 19 bases between the two germline ends. Germline V gene sequence: CDR1 KGHSH, CDR2 LQKENI. This CDR3 reads CASSQLSAGRRETQYF. CDR3 DNA: TGTGCCAGCTCACAACTGAGCGCGGGAAGGAGAGAGACCCAGTACTTC.

This clonotype came up many times. The rearrangement joins TRBV27 to TRBJ2-5; TRBD1 matches 9 bases. V was clipped by 8 bases and J by 4 bases; unmatched bases: 5. Germline CDR1 MNHEY, CDR2 SMNVEV (reference sequence). The CDR3 consists of 13 residues. The CDR3 DNA sequence: TGTGCCAGCCGAGGGACAGGGCGAGAGACCCAGTACTTC. This codes for CASRGTGRETQYF.

This clonotype was recorded at least ten times. J is TRBJ2-1 and V is TRBV3-1; 12 bases fit TRBD2. CDR1 is LGHDT and CDR2 is YNNKEL in the germline V gene (reference sequence). With 4 bases clipped from V and 7 bases from J, the junction kept 8 bases outside the gene matches. This CDR3 has 16 amino acids. In DNA, the CDR3 is TGTGCCAGCAGCCCCGATCGACTAGCGGGAGTTAATGAGCAGTTCTTC. Amino acid sequence: CASSPDRLAGVNEQFF.

The chain combines TRBV12-3 or TRBV12-4 with TRBJ2-1; 11 positions agree with TRBD2. Trimming removed 4 bases from V and 7 bases from J; junction bases left unmatched: 12. CDR3 length: 17 residues. The CDR3 region is CASSSLLAGALGNEQFF. DNA of the CDR3: TGTGCCAGCAGTTCGTTACTAGCGGGAGCGCTCGGGAATGAGCAGTTCTTC.

This clonotype was detected many times. The chain joins TRBV5-1 to TRBJ1-1; perhaps TRBD1 as D (5 bases). In germline, CDR1 is SGHRS, CDR2 YFSETQ. V was shortened by 0 bases and J by 7 bases, with 7 bases between the two germline ends. The CDR3 runs to 12 residues. The CDR3 sequence: CASSLAQGEAFF. As DNA, the CDR3 is TGCGCCAGCAGCTTGGCCCAGGGTGAAGCTTTCTTT.

Many counts were recorded for this clonotype. The rearrangement links TRBV6-2 or TRBV6-3 to TRBJ2-2; no definite D call. The CDR3 has 15 amino acids. Trimming left V 6 bases short and J 0 bases short, with 11 bases between. Per the germline V gene, CDR1 is MNHEY and CDR2 is SVGEGT. The CDR3 protein is CASSLEQANTGELFF. CDR3 sequence (DNA): TGTGCCAGCAGCCTTGAGCAGGCGAACACCGGGGAGCTGTTTTTT.

This clonotype was detected many times. V usage is TRBV18 and J usage is TRBJ2-5; maybe TRBD1 (6 bases). Trimming left V 2 bases short and J 6 bases short, with 13 bases between. Per the germline V gene, CDR1 is KGHSH and CDR2 is LQKENI. CDR3 length equals 14 residues. In nucleotides, the CDR3 is TGTGCCAGCTCACCAATACAGGGCCTTCAGACCCAGTACTTC. This translates into CASSPIQGLQTQYF. The full variable domain, in which reference TRBV18 and TRBJ2-5 provide the parts outside the CDR3, is NAGVMQNPRHLVRRRGQEARLRCSPMKGHSHVYWYRQLPEEGLKFMVYLQKENIIDESGMPKERFSAEFPKEGPSILRIQQVVRGDSAAYFCASSPIQGLQTQYFGPGTRLLVL.

The chain joins TRBV28 to TRBJ2-1, with a weak D call TRBD2 (6 bases). V lost 3 bases and J lost 9, with 12 bases in between. This CDR3 region has 13 residues. Germline V gene sequence: CDR1 MDHEN, CDR2 SYDVKM. CDR3 DNA: TGTGCCAGCAGTTTGTGGCAGGAGGGTGAGCAGTTCTTC. It encodes CASSLWQEGEQFF.

The CDR3 protein is CASSRRGDQTQYF. CDR3 coding DNA: TGTGCCAGCAGCCGTCGGGGGGACCAGACCCAGTACTTC. V gene TRBV12-3 or TRBV12-4 combines with J gene TRBJ2-5; TRBD2 agrees at 7 bases. The CDR3 contains 13 residues. V lost 6 bases, J lost 6 bases, and 7 bases stayed unmatched.

In its sample, this clonotype was seen a few times. V usage is TRBV10-2 and J usage is TRBJ2-1; a possible D gene is TRBD2 (5 bases). The CDR3 totals 13 residues. CDR1 is WSHSY and CDR2 is SAAADI in the germline V gene. V lost 4 bases, J lost 3 bases, and 7 bases lay in between. The CDR3 loop reads CASSAGVYNEQFF. CDR3 nucleotides: TGCGCCAGCAGTGCCGGGGTCTACAATGAGCAGTTCTTC.

This clonotype occurred many times. The chain has TRBV2 and TRBJ1-1, with D perhaps matching TRBD1 (6 bases). The germline V gene encodes CDR1 SNHLY and CDR2 FYNNEI. The CDR3 length is 13 residues. Trimming took 6 bases from V and 1 from J, leaving 9 bases between them. The CDR3 sequence: CASRGDTNTEAFF. DNA of the CDR3: TGTGCCAGCAGAGGGGACACGAACACTGAAGCTTTCTTT.

This clonotype was found many times. This chain connects TRBV28 to TRBJ2-3; 12 bases match TRBD1. Germline trimming cut 7 bases from V and 4 bases from J; bases unmatched to any gene: 15. This CDR3 is built from 18 residues. Germline V gives CDR1 MDHEN, CDR2 SYDVKM. The CDR3 coding sequence is TGTGCCAGCACCGCAATTGGGACAGGGGGCGCGAGAGCAGATACGCAGTATTTT. Residues: CASTAIGTGGARADTQYF.

This clonotype turned up a few times. CDR3 loop: CASSQERGLAEYNEQFF. The CDR3 DNA reads as TGTGCCAGCAGCCAAGAACGAGGGCTAGCGGAGTACAATGAGCAGTTCTTC. The chain employs TRBV4-2 and TRBJ2-1; 7 nucleotides match TRBD2. CDR1 LGHNA and CDR2 YNFKEQ come from the germline V gene. J gave up 4 bases and V 0 bases, and 9 bases lay outside the gene matches. CDR3 size: 17 residues.

Turning to this clonotype: Given a much more abundant clone one base away, this may be a read error. The CDR3 ends on some other residue instead of the conserved phenylalanine or tryptophan, so this is likely a read error. The chain combines TRBV6-1 with TRBJ2-3; D perhaps matches TRBD2 (6 bases). Deletions cut 10 bases from V and 4 bases from J, with 18 bases between. The CDR3 is 14 residues long. From germline, CDR1 is MNHNS and CDR2 SASEGT. CDR3 in amino acids: CATRAGNPPDTQYS. CDR3 sequence (DNA): TGTGCCACCCGAGCGGGTAACCCCCCAGATACGCAGTATTCT.

This clonotype turned up a few times. The CDR3 sequence is CASSSSWGAARAETQYF. The CDR3 coding sequence is TGTGCCAGCAGCTCCTCTTGGGGGGCGGCCCGGGCCGAGACCCAGTACTTC. V is TRBV11-3 and J is TRBJ2-5; D is possibly TRBD1 or TRBD2 (6 bases each). CDR1 is SGHNT, CDR2 YENEEA, per germline. This CDR3 contains 17 residues. V was shortened by 4 bases and J by 5 bases, with 23 bases between the two germline ends.

This clonotype was seen repeatedly, ten times or more. The rearrangement joins TRBV28 to TRBJ1-1, with D possibly being TRBD1 (5 bases). Per the germline V gene, CDR1 is MDHEN and CDR2 is SYDVKM. The CDR3 runs to 14 residues. The V end lost 8 bases, the J end lost 5 bases, and 18 bases lay between the germline ends. The CDR3 is CASGQTGRRTEAFF. The CDR3 DNA reads as TGTGCCAGCGGCCAAACGGGACGGCGAACTGAAGCTTTCTTT.

This chain joins TRBV24-1 and TRBJ2-1; D remains unclear. CDR1 is KGHDR, CDR2 SFDVKD, per germline. The length of the CDR3 is 15 residues. Trimming cost V 5 bases and J 5 bases, with 15 bases left between them. The CDR3 sequence is CATSGSIRLDNEQFF. The CDR3 DNA sequence: TGTGCCACCAGTGGTTCTATACGTTTAGACAATGAGCAGTTCTTC.

The table lists this clonotype with many counts. J is TRBJ2-1 and V is TRBV11-3; 12 bases line up with TRBD2. V was clipped by 3 bases and J by 7 bases; unmatched bases: 1. Germline V gives CDR1 SGHNT, CDR2 YENEEA. This CDR3 comprises 14 residues. The CDR3 sequence is CASSLTSGSNEQFF. CDR3 coding DNA: TGTGCCAGCAGCTTGACTAGCGGGAGTAATGAGCAGTTCTTC. Full variable domain (rest looked up from reference TRBV11-3 and TRBJ2-1): EAGVVQSPRYKIIEKKQPVAFWCNPISGHNTLYWYLQNLGQGPELLIRYENEEAVDDSQLPKDRFSAERLKGVDSTLKIQPAELGDSAVYLCASSLTSGSNEQFFGPGTRLTVL.

This clonotype was recorded at least ten times. The chain carries TRBV7-2 and TRBJ1-1; D gene uncertain. Trimming removed 2 bases at V and 0 bases at J, with 10 bases between. The V gene's germline CDR1 is SGHTA and CDR2 FQGNSA. This CDR3 is 15 amino acids long. CDR3 amino acids: CASSLSTVMNTEAFF. Written as DNA, the CDR3 is TGTGCCAGCAGCTTATCGACGGTTATGAACACTGAAGCTTTCTTT.

In its sample, this clonotype was seen many times. The V gene is TRBV10-2, the J gene TRBJ2-3, with 7 bases that match TRBD2. The CDR3 length is 17 residues. CDR1 and CDR2 (germline): WSHSY, SAAADI. J gave up 4 bases and V 5 bases, and 15 bases lay outside the gene matches. The CDR3: CASSQPQRDGGADTQYF. CDR3 in DNA: TGCGCCAGCAGTCAGCCTCAGCGGGATGGGGGTGCAGATACGCAGTATTTT.

This clonotype came up many times. The chain carries TRBV12-3 or TRBV12-4 and TRBJ2-2; D possibly matches TRBD1 or TRBD2 (5 bases each). The length of the CDR3 is 15 residues. Trimming took 1 base from V and 7 from J, leaving 13 bases between them. CDR3 loop: CASSLVRENGGELFF. CDR3 coding DNA: TGTGCCAGCAGTTTAGTCAGGGAGAATGGCGGGGAGCTGTTTTTT.

A remark on this clonotype: A much larger clone differs by one base, so this may be a read error. The chain combines TRBV24-1 with TRBJ2-1, with no clear D. Germline CDR1 is KGHDR and CDR2 is SFDVKD. CDR3 length: 12 residues. The chain's CDR3 is CAISDPGHEQFF. DNA for the CDR3: TGTGCCATCAGTGACCCGGGTCATGAGCAGTTCTTC.

The genes are TRBV5-1 and TRBJ2-5; D is unclear. Germline CDR1 SGHRS, CDR2 YFSETQ. The CDR3 contains 13 residues. V was trimmed by 4 bases and J by 4 bases, leaving 11 bases between them. The CDR3 DNA reads as TGCGCCAGCAGCCCGTCGCAGCGAGAGACCCAGTACTTC. Its translation: CASSPSQRETQYF.